This section outlines one TCR beta chain sequence together with its context. As handled by the study authors: Estimated nucleated cell counts came from reference gene primer amplification. The data were produced by immunoSEQ multiplex PCR, yet TCRdb's version contains in-frame clones alone and is incomplete. The D gene and trimming were derived from the DNA, and the V and J assignments and clone size from that table. The table lists a few hundred thousand clones, approximately 87% of them singletons. The data are from a study of blood T cell repertoires in COVID-19. Study-wide background: Collection of acute and convalescent COVID-19 samples took place in the United States, Italy and Spain. Sample material is recorded as cDNA or gDNA derived from T cells, B-cell-depleted T cells, or PBMCs.

The sample comprised peripheral blood. This receptor was taken from a woman aged 25 to 39 with COVID-19, enrolled during active disease.

CDR3 residues: CASSQRGQNTEAFF. CDR3 nucleotides: TGTGCCAGCAGTCAACGAGGACAGAACACTGAAGCTTTCTTT. The chain couples TRBV27 to TRBJ1-1, with a possible D match to TRBD1 (5 bases). CDR1 and CDR2 from the germline V gene are MNHEY and SMNVEV (reference sequence). The CDR3 sequence is 14 residues long. V dropped 5 bases and J dropped 1 base, with 11 bases sitting between them.